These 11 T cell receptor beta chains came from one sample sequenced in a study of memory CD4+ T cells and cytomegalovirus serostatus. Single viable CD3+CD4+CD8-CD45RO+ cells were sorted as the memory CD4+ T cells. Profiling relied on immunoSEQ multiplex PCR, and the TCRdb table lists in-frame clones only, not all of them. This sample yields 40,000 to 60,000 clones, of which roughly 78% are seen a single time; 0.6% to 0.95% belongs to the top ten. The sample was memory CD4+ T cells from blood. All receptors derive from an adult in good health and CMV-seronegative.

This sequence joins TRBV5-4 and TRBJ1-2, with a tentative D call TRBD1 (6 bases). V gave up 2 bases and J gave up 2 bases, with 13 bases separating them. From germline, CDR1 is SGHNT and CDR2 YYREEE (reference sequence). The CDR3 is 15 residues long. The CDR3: CASSFGGARNYGYTF. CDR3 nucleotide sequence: TGTGCCAGCAGCTTCGGGGGGGCCCGAAACTATGGCTACACCTTC.

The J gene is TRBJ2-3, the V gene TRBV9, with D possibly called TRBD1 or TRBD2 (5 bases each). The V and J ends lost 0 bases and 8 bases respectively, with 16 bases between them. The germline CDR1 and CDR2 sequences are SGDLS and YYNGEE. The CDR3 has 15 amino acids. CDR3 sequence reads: CASSVVGDQFGTQYF. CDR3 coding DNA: TGTGCCAGCAGCGTAGTGGGGGACCAGTTCGGTACGCAGTATTTT.

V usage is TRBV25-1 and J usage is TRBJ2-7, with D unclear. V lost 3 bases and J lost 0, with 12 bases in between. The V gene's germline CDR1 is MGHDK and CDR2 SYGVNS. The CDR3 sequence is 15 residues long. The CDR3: CASSDVGPNSYEQYF. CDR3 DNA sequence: TGTGCCAGCAGTGATGTAGGGCCCAACTCCTACGAGCAGTACTTC.

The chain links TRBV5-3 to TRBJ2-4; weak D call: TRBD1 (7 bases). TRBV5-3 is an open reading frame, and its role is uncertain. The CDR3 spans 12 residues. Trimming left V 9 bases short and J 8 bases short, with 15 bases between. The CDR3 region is CATGGGRDIQYF. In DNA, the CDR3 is TGTGCCACAGGGGGAGGTCGGGACATTCAGTACTTC.

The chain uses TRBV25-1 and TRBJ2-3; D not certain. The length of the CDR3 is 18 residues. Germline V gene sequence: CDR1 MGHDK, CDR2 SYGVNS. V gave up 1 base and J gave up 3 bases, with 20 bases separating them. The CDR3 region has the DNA TGTGCCAGCAGTGAATCCACCCCAAGGATCACAACAACAGATACGCAGTATTTT. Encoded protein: CASSESTPRITTTDTQYF.

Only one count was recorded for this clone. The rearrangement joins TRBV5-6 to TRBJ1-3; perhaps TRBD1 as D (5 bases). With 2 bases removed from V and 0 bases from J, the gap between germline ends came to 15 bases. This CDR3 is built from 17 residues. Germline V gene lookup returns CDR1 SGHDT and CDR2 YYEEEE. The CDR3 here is CASSFRDGEYSGNTIYF. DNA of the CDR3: TGTGCCAGCAGCTTTCGGGACGGAGAATACTCTGGAAACACCATATATTTT.

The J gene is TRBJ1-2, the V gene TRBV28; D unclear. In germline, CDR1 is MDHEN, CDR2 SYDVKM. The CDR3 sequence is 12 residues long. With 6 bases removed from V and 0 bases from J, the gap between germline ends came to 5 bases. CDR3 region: CASRVTNYGYTF. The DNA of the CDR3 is TGTGCCAGCAGGGTAACTAACTATGGCTACACCTTC.

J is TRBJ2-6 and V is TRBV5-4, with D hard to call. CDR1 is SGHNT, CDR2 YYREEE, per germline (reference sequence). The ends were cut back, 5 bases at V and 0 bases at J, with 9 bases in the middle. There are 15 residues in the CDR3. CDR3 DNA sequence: TGTGCCAGCAGGCCCCAAAACTCTGGGGCCAACGTCCTGACTTTC. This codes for CASRPQNSGANVLTF. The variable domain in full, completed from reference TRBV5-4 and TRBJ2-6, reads ETGVTQSPTHLIKTRGQQVTLRCSSQSGHNTVSWYQQALGQGPQFIFQYYREEENGRGNFPPRFSGLQFPNYSSELNVNALELDDSALYLCASRPQNSGANVLTFGAGSRLTVL.

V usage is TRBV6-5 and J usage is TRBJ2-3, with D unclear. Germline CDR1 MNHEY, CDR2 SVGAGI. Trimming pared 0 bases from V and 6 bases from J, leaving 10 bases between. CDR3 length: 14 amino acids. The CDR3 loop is CASSYSWVEDTQYF. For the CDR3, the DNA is TGTGCCAGCAGTTACTCCTGGGTGGAGGATACGCAGTATTTT.

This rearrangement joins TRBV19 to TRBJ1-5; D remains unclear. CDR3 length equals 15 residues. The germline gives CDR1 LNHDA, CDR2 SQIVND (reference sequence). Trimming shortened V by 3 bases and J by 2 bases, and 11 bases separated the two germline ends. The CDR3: CASSIMETGNQPQHF. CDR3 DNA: TGTGCCAGTAGTATCATGGAAACCGGCAATCAGCCCCAGCATTTT.

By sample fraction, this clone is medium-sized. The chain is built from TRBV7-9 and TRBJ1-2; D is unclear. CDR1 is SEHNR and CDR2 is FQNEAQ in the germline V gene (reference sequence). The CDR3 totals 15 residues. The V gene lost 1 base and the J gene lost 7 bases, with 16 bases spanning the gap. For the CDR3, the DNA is TGTGCCAGCAGCTTAGAGGTGGGAAGTATAAGTGGCTACACCTTC. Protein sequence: CASSLEVGSISGYTF.